This is a list of T cell receptor beta chains from one sample in a study of T-cell memory formation after mild COVID-19. MiXCR, run by TCRdb on the 5' RACE reads, gives a single entry per CDR3 protein. The repertoire has 470,000 or so distinct CDR3 sequences, roughly 20% of them found once; the top ten carry around 8%. Input material: PBMCs or a T cell subset sorted from them (not recorded which). These TCRs come from an adult woman who had mild COVID-19 (a few samples of this study predate the infection). Cell type and time point are not known. CDR3s include the opening cysteine and the closing phenylalanine or tryptophan. Fields, in order: CDR3 protein, CDR3 DNA, D gene, V gene, clone size, J gene. A D gene is named only where the DNA matches it firmly. Only part of the rows carry a size: once, few, many, or a class if the clone is expanded.

CASSEVTAANTEAFF | TGTGCCAGCAGTGAAGTAACAGCAGCGAACACTGAAGCTTTCTTT | . | TRBV25-1 | few | TRBJ1-1
CASSLFPVGDTEAFF | TGCGCCAGCAGCTTATTTCCGGTTGGGGACACTGAAGCTTTCTTT | . | TRBV5-1 | . | TRBJ1-1
CASSLPLPGNQNTEAFF | TGTGCCAGCAGCTTACCCCTCCCAGGGAACCAGAACACTGAAGCTTTCTTT | . | TRBV7-9 | few | TRBJ1-1
CASARGAGDYEQYF | TGTGCCAGCGCGCGGGGAGCGGGGGACTACGAGCAGTACTTC | TRBD2 | TRBV18 | few | TRBJ2-7
CASSLTANRGYTF | TGTGCCAGCAGTCTAACCGCTAACAGGGGCTACACCTTC | . | TRBV27 | many | TRBJ1-2
CASSPGGDSGYTF | TGCGCCAGCAGCCCCGGGGGGGATAGCGGCTACACCTTC | . | TRBV5-1 | . | TRBJ1-2
CASSYEAGATNTEAFF | TGTGCCAGCAGTTACGAGGCCGGGGCTACTAACACTGAAGCTTTCTTT | . | TRBV27 | few | TRBJ1-1
CASSYSFRGNTIYF | TGTGCCAGCAGTTACTCGTTTCGTGGAAACACCATATATTTT | . | TRBV6-5 | . | TRBJ1-3
CASSPGTGGGFETQYF | TGTGCCAGCAGCCCCGGGACAGGGGGCGGTTTCGAGACCCAGTACTTC | TRBD1 | TRBV7-3 | few | TRBJ2-5
CASSYSGTEQFF | TGTGCCAGCAGCTATAGCGGAACCGAGCAGTTCTTC | . | TRBV7-3 | . | TRBJ2-1
CASSQDRPGFSPLHF | TGTGCCAGCAGCCAAGATAGGCCGGGTTTCTCACCCCTCCACTTT | . | TRBV4-2 | few | TRBJ1-6
CASTQAGGSYNEQFF | TGTGCCAGCACCCAAGCGGGAGGGTCTTACAATGAGCAGTTCTTC | TRBD2 | TRBV12-3/TRBV12-4 | . | TRBJ2-1
CAISYLPGDEQYF | TGTGCCATCAGTTATCTGCCGGGAGACGAGCAGTACTTC | . | TRBV10-3 | few | TRBJ2-7
CASSLQLINTEAFF | TGTGCCAGCAGTTTGCAACTGATTAACACTGAAGCTTTCTTT | . | TRBV12-3/TRBV12-4 | . | TRBJ1-1
CASSSTGLGETQYF | TGTGCCAGCAGCTCGACAGGTTTGGGGGAGACCCAGTACTTC | . | TRBV7-3 | . | TRBJ2-5
CASSKTGTGNADTQYF | TGCGCCAGCAGCAAAACCGGGACAGGGAATGCAGATACGCAGTATTTT | TRBD1 | TRBV5-1 | few | TRBJ2-3
CSATGTGYTGELFF | TGCAGCGCTACCGGGACAGGGTACACCGGGGAGCTGTTTTTT | TRBD1 | TRBV29-1 | . | TRBJ2-2
CSVPQGPNIQYF | TGCAGTGTCCCTCAGGGGCCAAACATTCAGTACTTC | . | TRBV20-1 | . | TRBJ2-4
CASSGPGRGASVYGYTF | TGTGCCAGCAGCGGACCGGGACGGGGAGCCTCGGTTTATGGCTACACCTTC | . | TRBV9 | few | TRBJ1-2
CASSQDMGDANTGELFF | TGTGCCAGCAGCCAAGATATGGGGGACGCGAACACCGGGGAGCTGTTTTTT | . | TRBV4-2 | . | TRBJ2-2
CASSFLVYEQYF | TGTGCCAGCAGCTTCTTGGTCTACGAGCAGTACTTC | . | TRBV7-9 | . | TRBJ2-7
CASSQAISGSSDTQYF | TGCGCCAGCAGCCAGGCTATTAGCGGGAGCTCAGATACGCAGTATTTT | TRBD2 | TRBV4-3 | few | TRBJ2-3
CASSQELTAGPPAAFF | TGTGCCAGCAGCCAAGAACTGACAGCTGGCCCCCCAGCAGCTTTCTTT | . | TRBV3-1 | few | TRBJ1-1
CSARDQPGPTYEQYF | TGCAGTGCTAGAGATCAACCGGGCCCCACCTACGAGCAGTACTTC | . | TRBV20-1 | many | TRBJ2-7
CASSLAQLAGGSTDTQYF | TGTGCCAGCAGCTTAGCCCAACTAGCGGGAGGAAGCACAGATACGCAGTATTTT | TRBD2 | TRBV7-2 | many | TRBJ2-3
CAWSGTFMNTEAFF | TGTGCCTGGAGTGGAACGTTCATGAACACTGAAGCTTTCTTT | . | TRBV30 | few | TRBJ1-1
CASSLRQGTTYEQYF | TGTGCCAGCAGCCTGAGACAGGGGACGACCTACGAGCAGTACTTC | TRBD1 | TRBV9 | . | TRBJ2-7
CASSSRGGENTEAFF | TGTGCCAGCAGCTCAAGGGGGGGAGAGAACACTGAAGCTTTCTTT | . | TRBV7-9 | . | TRBJ1-1
CAISEATLEETQYF | TGTGCCATCAGTGAAGCGACCCTCGAAGAGACCCAGTACTTC | . | TRBV10-3 | few | TRBJ2-5
CASSPIKGTEAFF | TGTGCCAGCAGCCCCATAAAGGGCACTGAAGCTTTCTTT | . | TRBV7-9 | many | TRBJ1-1
CASSQTGIDYGYTF | TGTGCCAGCAGCCAGACAGGGATCGACTATGGCTACACCTTC | TRBD1 | TRBV7-9 | . | TRBJ1-2
CASIEAMSYEQYF | TGTGCCAGCATTGAGGCGATGAGCTACGAGCAGTACTTC | . | TRBV6-2/TRBV6-3 | . | TRBJ2-7
CASSSKAYPSSNEQYF | TGTGCCAGCAGCTCCAAAGCGTACCCCTCGTCTAACGAGCAGTACTTC | . | TRBV5-5 | few | TRBJ2-7
CASSSRLALRNIQYF | TGTGCCAGCAGCTCGAGACTAGCGCTGAGGAACATTCAGTACTTC | TRBD2 | TRBV7-2 | few | TRBJ2-4
CASSQDRGQVNTEAFF | TGTGCCAGCAGCCAAGATCGAGGGCAGGTGAACACTGAAGCTTTCTTT | . | TRBV14 | . | TRBJ1-1